Following are 9 T cell receptor beta chains from one sample sequenced in a study of cytomegalovirus exposure and HLA in healthy donors. The PCR had 60 Vbeta and 13 Jbeta primers. Data came from immunoSEQ multiplex PCR; TCRdb stores just in-frame clones and leaves some out. This listing includes around 65,000 clones. The sequencing sample was made of PBMCs. The origin of the receptors is a man aged 30 to 39 in good health and CMV-seropositive.

This rearrangement joins TRBV5-1 to TRBJ2-5; a weak D match, TRBD2 (6 bases). The CDR3 totals 13 residues. Germline lookup yields CDR1 SGHRS and CDR2 YFSETQ. V lost 1 base to trimming and J lost 11 bases, with 15 bases between them. CDR3 nucleotide sequence: TGCGCCAGCAGCTTGCCCGAACCGGGACTTCAGTACTTC. It codes for CASSLPEPGLQYF.

The chain uses TRBV19 and TRBJ2-7; D perhaps matches TRBD2 (5 bases). Trimming pared 7 bases from V and 7 bases from J, leaving 17 bases between. This CDR3 contains 13 residues. Germline V gene data show CDR1 as LNHDA and CDR2 as SQIVND (reference sequence). CDR3 bases: TGTGCCAGTAATCGAGAGGGAGATGAGGAGCAGTACTTC. The encoded protein is CASNREGDEEQYF. Supplemented by reference TRBV19 and TRBJ2-7, the full variable domain reads DGGITQSPKYLFRKEGQNVTLSCEQNLNHDAMYWYRQDPGQGLRLIYYSQIVNDFQKGDIAEGYSVSREKKESFPLTVTSAQKNPTAFYLCASNREGDEEQYFGPGTRLTVT.

The J gene is TRBJ2-1, the V gene TRBV29-1; 11 bases fit TRBD2. V shed 2 bases and J 10 bases; nucleotides not matched to a gene: 10. The CDR3 extends over 15 amino acids. Germline assignment: CDR1 SQVTM and CDR2 ANQGSEA. CDR3 sequence (DNA): TGCAGCGTTGAATCGAGCGGGACTAGCGGATTGGAGCAGTTCTTC. Translating it yields CSVESSGTSGLEQFF.

The rearrangement joins TRBV19 to TRBJ2-1, with a weak D call TRBD1 (6 bases). The CDR3 totals 15 residues. The V and J ends lost 6 bases and 7 bases respectively, with 19 bases between them. The germline V gene encodes CDR1 LNHDA and CDR2 SQIVND (reference sequence). The CDR3 is CASRIRDISRNEQFF. The CDR3 nucleotides are TGTGCCAGTAGAATCCGGGACATCTCTCGGAATGAGCAGTTCTTC.

Frequency places this clone as medium-sized. This chain links TRBV6-1 with TRBJ2-6; unclear D gene. Germline V gives CDR1 MNHNS, CDR2 SASEGT. Trimming left V 4 bases short and J 0 bases short, with 4 bases between. The CDR3 consists of 14 residues. This chain's CDR3 is CASSGSSGANVLTF. CDR3 sequence (DNA): TGTGCCAGCAGTGGGAGCTCTGGGGCCAACGTCCTGACTTTC.

The rearrangement uses TRBV7-9 and TRBJ1-5; TRBD1 matches 7 bases. Germline V lookup: CDR1 SEHNR, CDR2 FQNEAQ (reference sequence). The V gene end was trimmed by 5 bases and the J gene end by 1 base; junction bases not matched to a gene: 14. CDR3 length: 18 residues. The CDR3 protein is CASSAFGGGQGSNQPQHF. The CDR3 region has the DNA TGTGCCAGCAGCGCCTTCGGAGGGGGCCAGGGGAGCAATCAGCCCCAGCATTTT.

The rearrangement joins TRBV2 to TRBJ2-7; TRBD2 matches at 13 bases. Germline V CDR1 and CDR2: SNHLY, FYNNEI. V dropped 6 bases and J dropped 2; count of bases not matched to a gene: 10. This CDR3 has 17 residues. The CDR3 DNA follows: TGTGCCAGCAGCACGGGACTAGCGGGATTCCGCGCCTACGAGCAGTACTTC. Translating it yields CASSTGLAGFRAYEQYF.

The chain couples TRBV25-1 to TRBJ2-1; TRBD2 matches at 13 bases. After removal of 9 bases from V and 8 bases from J, the junction contained 4 bases not matched to a gene. Germline V lookup: CDR1 MGHDK, CDR2 SYGVNS. This CDR3 has 13 amino acids. The CDR3 sequence is CASGTSGMDEQFF. DNA of the CDR3: TGTGCCAGTGGGACTAGCGGGATGGATGAGCAGTTCTTC.

The V and J genes are TRBV9 and TRBJ2-1; D perhaps matches TRBD2 (5 bases). Trimming shortened V by 0 bases and J by 8 bases, and 12 bases separated the two germline ends. CDR1 and CDR2 (germline): SGDLS, YYNGEE. This CDR3 spans 14 amino acids. The CDR3 DNA reads as TGTGCCAGCAGCGTAGACCGTGGGAGAGATGAGCAGTTCTTC. Its translation: CASSVDRGRDEQFF.